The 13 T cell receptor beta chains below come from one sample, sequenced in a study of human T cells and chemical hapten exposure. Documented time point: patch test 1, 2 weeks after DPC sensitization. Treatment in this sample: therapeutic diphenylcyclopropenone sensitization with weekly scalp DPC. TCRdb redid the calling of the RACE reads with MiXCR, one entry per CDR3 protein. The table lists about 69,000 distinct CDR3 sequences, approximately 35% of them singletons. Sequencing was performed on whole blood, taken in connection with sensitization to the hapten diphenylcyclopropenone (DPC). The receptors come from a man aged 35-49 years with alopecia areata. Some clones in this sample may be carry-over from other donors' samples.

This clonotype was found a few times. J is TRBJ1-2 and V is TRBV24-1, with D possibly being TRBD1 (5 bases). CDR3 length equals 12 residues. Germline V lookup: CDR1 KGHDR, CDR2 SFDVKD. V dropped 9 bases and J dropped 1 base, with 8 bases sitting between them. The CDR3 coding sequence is TGTGCCACCGTAGACAGTAACTATGGCTACACCTTC. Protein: CATVDSNYGYTF.

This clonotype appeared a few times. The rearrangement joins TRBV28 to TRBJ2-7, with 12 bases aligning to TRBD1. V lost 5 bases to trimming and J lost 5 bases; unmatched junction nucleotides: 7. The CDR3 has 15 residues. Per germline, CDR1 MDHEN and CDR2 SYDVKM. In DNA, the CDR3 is TGTGCCAGCAGTCCCCCCGGGACAGGGGGCCACGAGCAGTACTTC. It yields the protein CASSPPGTGGHEQYF.

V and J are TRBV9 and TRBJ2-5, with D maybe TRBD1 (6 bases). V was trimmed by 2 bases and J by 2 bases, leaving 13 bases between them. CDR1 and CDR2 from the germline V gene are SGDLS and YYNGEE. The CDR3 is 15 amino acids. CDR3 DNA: TGTGCCAGCAGCGTTCTACCGGGGACACAAGAGACCCAGTACTTC. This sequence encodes CASSVLPGTQETQYF.

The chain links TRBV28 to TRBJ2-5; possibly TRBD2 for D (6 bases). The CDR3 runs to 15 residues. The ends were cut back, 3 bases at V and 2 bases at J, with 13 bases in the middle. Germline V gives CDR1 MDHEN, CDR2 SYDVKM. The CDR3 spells CASSFGGLLQETQYF. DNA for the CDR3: TGTGCCAGCAGTTTTGGAGGACTATTACAAGAGACCCAGTACTTC. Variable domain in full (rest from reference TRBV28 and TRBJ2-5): DVKVTQSSRYLVKRTGEKVFLECVQDMDHENMFWYRQDPGLGLRLIYFSYDVKMKEKGDIPEGYSVSREKKERFSLILESASTNQTSMYLCASSFGGLLQETQYFGPGTRLLVL.

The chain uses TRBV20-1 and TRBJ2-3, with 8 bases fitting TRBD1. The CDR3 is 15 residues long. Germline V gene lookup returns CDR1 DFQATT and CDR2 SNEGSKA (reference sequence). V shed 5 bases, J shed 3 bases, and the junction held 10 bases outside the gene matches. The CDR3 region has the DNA TGCAGTGCTTTAGGTGGACAGGGTAGGACAGATACGCAGTATTTT. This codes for CSALGGQGRTDTQYF.

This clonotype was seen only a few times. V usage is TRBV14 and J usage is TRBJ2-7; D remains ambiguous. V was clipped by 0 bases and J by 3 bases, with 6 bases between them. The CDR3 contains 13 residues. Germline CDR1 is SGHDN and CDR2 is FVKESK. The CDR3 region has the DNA TGTGCCAGCAGCCAAGATTCAGTCTACGAGCAGTACTTC. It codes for CASSQDSVYEQYF.

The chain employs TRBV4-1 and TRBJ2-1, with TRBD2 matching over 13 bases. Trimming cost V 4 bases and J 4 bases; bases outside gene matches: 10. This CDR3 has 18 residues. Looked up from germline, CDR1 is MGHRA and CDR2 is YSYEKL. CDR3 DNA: TGCGCCAGCAGCCTCGGACTAGCGGGAGCTGGGGGTTACAATGAGCAGTTCTTC. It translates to CASSLGLAGAGGYNEQFF.

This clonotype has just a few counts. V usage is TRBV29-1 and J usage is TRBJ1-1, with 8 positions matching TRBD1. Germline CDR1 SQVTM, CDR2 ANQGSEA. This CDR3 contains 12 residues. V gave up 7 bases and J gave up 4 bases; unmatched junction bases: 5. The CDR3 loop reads CSAVTGGTEAFF. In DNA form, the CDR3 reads TGCAGCGCCGTAACAGGGGGCACTGAAGCTTTCTTT.

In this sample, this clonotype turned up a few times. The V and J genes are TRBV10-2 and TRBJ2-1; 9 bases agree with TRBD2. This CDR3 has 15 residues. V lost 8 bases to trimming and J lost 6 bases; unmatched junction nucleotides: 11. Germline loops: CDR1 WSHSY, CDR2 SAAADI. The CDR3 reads CASFSREGLGNEQFF. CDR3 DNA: TGCGCCAGCTTCTCGCGGGAGGGCCTAGGCAATGAGCAGTTCTTC.

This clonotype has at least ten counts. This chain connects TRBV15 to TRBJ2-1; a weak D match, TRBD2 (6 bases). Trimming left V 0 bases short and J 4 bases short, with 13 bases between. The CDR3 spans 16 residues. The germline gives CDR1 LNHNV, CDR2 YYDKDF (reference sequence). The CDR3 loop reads CATSRDSWGDYNEQFF. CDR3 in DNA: TGTGCCACCAGCAGAGATTCGTGGGGGGATTACAATGAGCAGTTCTTC.

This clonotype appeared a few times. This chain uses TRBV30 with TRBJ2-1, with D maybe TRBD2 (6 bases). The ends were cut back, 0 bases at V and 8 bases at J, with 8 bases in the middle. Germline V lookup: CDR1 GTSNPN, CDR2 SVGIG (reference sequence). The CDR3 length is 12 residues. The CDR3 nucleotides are TGTGCCTGGAGTGTAGGCGGGGATGAGCAGTTCTTC. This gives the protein CAWSVGGDEQFF.

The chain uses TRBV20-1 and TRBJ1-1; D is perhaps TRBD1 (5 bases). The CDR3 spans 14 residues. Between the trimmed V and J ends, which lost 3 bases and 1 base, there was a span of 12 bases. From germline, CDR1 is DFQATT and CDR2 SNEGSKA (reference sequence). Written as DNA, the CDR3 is TGCAGTGCTAGGGGGCGGATTCGGAACACTGAAGCTTTCTTT. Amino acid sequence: CSARGRIRNTEAFF.

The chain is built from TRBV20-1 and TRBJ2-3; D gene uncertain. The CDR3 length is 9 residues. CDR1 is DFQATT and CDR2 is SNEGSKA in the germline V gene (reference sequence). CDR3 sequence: CKGSPTQYF. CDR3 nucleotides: TGCAAAGGTAGCCCTACGCAGTATTTT.